This paragraph covers one T cell receptor beta chain sequence. What it binds is not known. The sample belongs to a study of PD-1 blockade in mismatch repair-deficient tumors. Points from the study as a whole: Tumor-resident clones, often absent from pretreatment blood, expanded after pembrolizumab and then contracted.

The protocol was immunoSEQ multiplex PCR, while the TCRdb copy is restricted to in-frame clones and leaves out a portion. The table has 40,000 to 60,000 clones, 77% seen once. Mismatch repair deficiency was confirmed in all patients, by PCR or immunohistochemistry. TCRs were sequenced from a few patients responding to pembrolizumab. CDR3 length equals 15 residues. V lost 0 bases and J 2 bases, leaving 11 bases between the germline ends. The sequences come from PBMCs, collected before pembrolizumab treatment. V and J are TRBV23-1 and TRBJ2-7, with TRBD1 as a possible D gene (5 bases). TRBV23-1 is an ORF; its function is uncertain. The TCR sequence derives from an adult with mismatch repair-deficient cancer. Here the CDR3 reads CASSQSSRVPYEQYF. The CDR3 DNA follows: TGCGCCAGCAGTCAATCTAGCAGGGTGCCCTACGAGCAGTACTTC.